The present entry profiles one TCR beta chain with its context. The sample originates from a study of shared clonotypes between healthy human individuals. Study at large: Three plates each covered CD4 naive and memory; CD8 naive two, CD8 memory one.

Data came from immunoSEQ multiplex PCR; TCRdb stores just in-frame clones and leaves some out. The top ten clones hold approximately 0.37% of a sample with 2 million to 3 million clones, roughly 93% of them seen once. CDR3 size: 17 residues. Germline assignment: CDR1 SGHNT and CDR2 YYREEE (reference sequence). V dropped 3 bases and J dropped 1; count of bases not matched to a gene: 9. The sequenced sample consisted of naive CD4+ T cells from PBMCs. Subset denoted: CD45RA+ positively selected. The V and J genes are TRBV5-4 and TRBJ1-1; 10 nucleotides align to TRBD1. This receptor was identified in a man younger than 35 in good health. Some clones in this sample may be carry-over from other donors' samples. The CDR3: CASSWWTGGRGNTEAFF. The CDR3 coding sequence is TGTGCCAGCAGCTGGTGGACAGGGGGTAGAGGGAACACTGAAGCTTTCTTT.